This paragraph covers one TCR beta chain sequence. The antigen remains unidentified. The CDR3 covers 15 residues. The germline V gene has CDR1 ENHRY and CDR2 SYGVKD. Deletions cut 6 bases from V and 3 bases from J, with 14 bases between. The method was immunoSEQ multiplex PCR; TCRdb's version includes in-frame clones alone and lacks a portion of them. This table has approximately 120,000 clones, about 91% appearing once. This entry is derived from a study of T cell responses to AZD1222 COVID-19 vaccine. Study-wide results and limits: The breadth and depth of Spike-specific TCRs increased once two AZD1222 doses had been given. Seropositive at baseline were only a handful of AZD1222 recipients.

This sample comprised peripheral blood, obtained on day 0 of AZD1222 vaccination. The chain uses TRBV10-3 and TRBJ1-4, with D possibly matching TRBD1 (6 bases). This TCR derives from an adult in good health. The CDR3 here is CAIRKTGEANEKLFF. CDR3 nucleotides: TGTGCCATCAGGAAGACAGGCGAGGCTAATGAAAAACTGTTTTTT.